The 29 T cell receptor beta chains presented below share a single source sample, sequenced in a study of identifying expanded T cells in peripheral blood. Sequencing used immunoSEQ multiplex PCR; TCRdb keeps in-frame clones, though not all of them. This sample carries 60,000 to 80,000 clones, approximately 87% of them seen once, and the ten largest clones take 3% to 3.5%. The sequenced sample was blood. These receptors originate from a person aged 18 to 75 in good health.

CDR3 sequence: CASSLGSSSYNEQFF. CDR3 DNA: TGTGCCAGCAGCTTAGGATCGAGCTCCTACAATGAGCAGTTCTTC. The genes are TRBV7-3 and TRBJ2-1; D gene unclear. CDR1 and CDR2 from the germline V gene are SGHTA and FQGTGA. The CDR3 spans 15 residues. V was clipped by 2 bases and J by 0 bases, with 8 bases between them.

The chain combines TRBV29-1 with TRBJ2-2, with 7 bases matching TRBD1. Unmatched junction bases numbered 6, after V lost 7 bases and J lost 4 bases. Germline V gives CDR1 SQVTM, CDR2 ANQGSEA. This CDR3 region has 13 residues. The CDR3 nucleotides read TGCAGCGCTCTGGGACAGAGCACCGGGGAGCTGTTTTTT. It translates to CSALGQSTGELFF.

The chain combines TRBV20-1 with TRBJ1-2; D is perhaps TRBD1 (5 bases). Deletions cut 8 bases from V and 5 bases from J, with 9 bases between. The V gene's germline CDR1 is DFQATT and CDR2 SNEGSKA (reference sequence). The CDR3 runs 10 residues. CDR3 bases: TGCAGTCCGGACACTTATGGCTACACCTTC. Translated, it gives CSPDTYGYTF.

This clone appeared once. The chain combines TRBV10-2 with TRBJ2-1; 7 nucleotides align to TRBD2. Trimming took 0 bases from V and 4 from J; bases not matched to a gene: 9. Germline V gene data show CDR1 as WSHSY and CDR2 as SAAADI. This CDR3 contains 17 residues. The CDR3: CASSESSAGRRYNEQFF. The CDR3 DNA reads TGCGCCAGCAGTGAGTCGTCGGCCGGGAGGCGTTACAATGAGCAGTTCTTC.

The chain joins TRBV19 to TRBJ1-3; possibly TRBD1 for D (5 bases). Trimming shortened V by 4 bases and J by 1 base, and 8 bases separated the two germline ends. Germline V gene data show CDR1 as LNHDA and CDR2 as SQIVND (reference sequence). The CDR3 extends over 14 amino acids. The CDR3 region is CASSTQVSGNTIYF. DNA for the CDR3: TGTGCCAGTAGTACACAGGTTTCTGGAAACACCATATATTTT.

Here the CDR3 reads CASSLQGDTEAFF. As DNA, the CDR3 is TGCGCCAGCAGCCTACAGGGGGACACTGAAGCTTTCTTT. The chain employs TRBV4-3 and TRBJ1-1, with 8 bases fitting TRBD1. Germline values: CDR1 LGHNA, CDR2 YSLEER. The CDR3 extends over 13 amino acids. V trimming: 4 bases; J trimming: 3 bases; junction bases outside the gene matches: 1.

The rearrangement links TRBV18 to TRBJ2-1, with 13 positions matching TRBD2. J was trimmed by 8 bases and V by 6 bases; bases with no gene match: 7. Germline V gene sequence: CDR1 KGHSH, CDR2 LQKENI. This CDR3 comprises 15 residues. CDR3 bases: TGTGCCAGCTCGCCCACTAGCGGGAGGGGGTATGAGCAGTTCTTC. This gives the protein CASSPTSGRGYEQFF.

The CDR3 coding sequence is TGTGCCAGCAGCTCAAGGAGGACCCAGTACTTC. Amino acids: CASSSRRTQYF. The V call is TRBV13, the J call TRBJ2-5; no clear D. Trimming removed 4 bases from V and 7 bases from J, with 7 bases in between. The CDR3 length is 11 residues. In germline, CDR1 is PRHDT, CDR2 FYEKMQ (reference sequence).

This sequence joins TRBV4-1 and TRBJ2-1; maybe TRBD2 (7 bases). Trimming left V 1 base short and J 5 bases short, with 15 bases between. Germline V gives CDR1 MGHRA, CDR2 YSYEKL. The CDR3 extends over 16 amino acids. The CDR3 region is CASSQVGGTQNNEQFF. The CDR3, as DNA: TGCGCCAGCAGCCAAGTGGGAGGGACACAAAACAATGAGCAGTTCTTC.

The chain has TRBV9 and TRBJ2-6; D uncertain. The CDR3 spans 16 residues. The germline V and J ends were trimmed by 0 bases and 1 base, with 8 bases remaining between them. From germline, CDR1 is SGDLS and CDR2 YYNGEE. The CDR3 nucleotides are TGTGCCAGCAGCGTAGACATGAATTCTGGGGCCAACGTCCTGACTTTC. It yields the protein CASSVDMNSGANVLTF. The variable domain in full, with the rest retrieved from reference TRBV9 and TRBJ2-6, is DSGVTQTPKHLITATGQRVTLRCSPRSGDLSVYWYQQSLDQGLQFLIQYYNGEERAKGNILERFSAQQFPDLHSELNLSSLELGDSALYFCASSVDMNSGANVLTFGAGSRLTVL.

V and J are TRBV6-1 and TRBJ1-1, with 11 bases matching TRBD1. From germline, CDR1 is MNHNS and CDR2 SASEGT. Trimming at V came to 2 bases and at J to 0 bases, leaving 8 bases not matched to a gene. The CDR3 length is 18 residues. In nucleotides, the CDR3 is TGTGCCAGCAGTGAAATTGGGACAGGGGGGGGTCTGAACACTGAAGCTTTCTTT. Translating it yields CASSEIGTGGGLNTEAFF.

J is TRBJ2-1 and V is TRBV28; 12 positions agree with TRBD2. The germline CDR1 and CDR2 sequences are MDHEN and SYDVKM. This CDR3 is built from 14 residues. V trimming: 9 bases; J trimming: 7 bases; junction bases outside the gene matches: 7. The CDR3 here is CASMLAGGPNEQFF. CDR3 nucleotides: TGTGCCAGTATGCTAGCGGGAGGGCCTAATGAGCAGTTCTTC.

DNA for the CDR3: TGTGCCAGCAGCGCTGGACTAGCGGGTTTCAATGAGCAGTTCTTC. As protein: CASSAGLAGFNEQFF. This rearrangement joins TRBV6-1 to TRBJ2-1, with 11 bases lining up with TRBD2. The V gene's germline CDR1 is MNHNS and CDR2 SASEGT. This CDR3 region has 15 residues. The junction had 7 bases not matched to a gene; V was cut back by 6 bases and J by 6 bases.

This clone has a single count. The CDR3 bases are TGTGCCAGTAGTACCCCCGGCGCAGGGGAACTTTATGGCTACACCTTC. This encodes CASSTPGAGELYGYTF. This chain uses TRBV19 with TRBJ1-2; D possibly corresponds to TRBD1 (6 bases). V lost 4 bases, J lost 5 bases, and 20 bases lay in between. This CDR3 has 16 residues. Germline-derived CDR1 and CDR2 are LNHDA and SQIVND (reference sequence).

The V and J genes are TRBV2 and TRBJ2-7; 8 bases map to TRBD1. J lost 4 bases, V lost 4 bases, and 6 bases had no gene match. CDR3 length equals 14 residues. The germline CDR1 and CDR2 sequences are SNHLY and FYNNEI. CDR3 loop: CASSVGQAEYEQYF. The CDR3 DNA sequence: TGTGCCAGCAGTGTGGGACAGGCCGAGTACGAGCAGTACTTC.

This clone was seen only a few times. The V gene is TRBV27, the J gene TRBJ1-2; tentatively, D is TRBD1 (6 bases). The CDR3 covers 14 residues. CDR1 is MNHEY, CDR2 SMNVEV, per germline (reference sequence). The V gene lost 2 bases and the J gene lost 6 bases, with 13 bases spanning the gap. CDR3 DNA: TGTGCCAGCAGTTTACGTCCGGGGGCGGATGGCTACACCTTC. As protein: CASSLRPGADGYTF.

The chain joins TRBV19 to TRBJ1-5; D is possibly TRBD1 (6 bases). The germline gives CDR1 LNHDA, CDR2 SQIVND (reference sequence). The CDR3 has 14 amino acids. V was pared by 4 bases and J by 7 bases, with 14 bases between. CDR3 sequence: CASSTRGRGQPQHF. The CDR3 DNA sequence: TGTGCCAGTAGTACTCGGGGTAGGGGGCAGCCCCAGCATTTT.

The chain uses TRBV19 and TRBJ1-5; D unclear. This CDR3 has 15 amino acids. Germline V lookup: CDR1 LNHDA, CDR2 SQIVND (reference sequence). The V gene lost 4 bases and the J gene lost 3 bases, with 13 bases spanning the gap. CDR3 in amino acids: CASSKGGSDNQPQHF. CDR3 nucleotides: TGTGCCAGTAGTAAGGGTGGAAGTGACAATCAGCCCCAGCATTTT. Variable domain in full (rest from reference TRBV19 and TRBJ1-5): DGGITQSPKYLFRKEGQNVTLSCEQNLNHDAMYWYRQDPGQGLRLIYYSQIVNDFQKGDIAEGYSVSREKKESFPLTVTSAQKNPTAFYLCASSKGGSDNQPQHFGDGTRLSIL.

The J gene is TRBJ2-6, the V gene TRBV4-3; D gene uncertain. V lost 0 bases and J 0 bases, leaving 6 bases between the germline ends. CDR1 and CDR2 (germline): LGHNA, YSLEER. The CDR3 is made up of 16 amino acids. CDR3 residues: CASSQDGLSGANVLTF. CDR3 DNA sequence: TGCGCCAGCAGCCAAGACGGCCTCTCTGGGGCCAACGTCCTGACTTTC.

The chain has TRBV6-6 and TRBJ1-1, with D perhaps TRBD1 (5 bases). Germline CDR1 is MNHNY and CDR2 is SVGAGI (reference sequence). Trimming left V 4 bases short and J 5 bases short, with 8 bases between. The CDR3 covers 12 residues. The CDR3 reads CASSFGGTEAFF. The CDR3 region has the DNA TGTGCCAGCAGTTTCGGGGGGACTGAAGCTTTCTTT.

The CDR3 here is CASRHHGLAGTHTDTQYF. In nucleotides, the CDR3 is TGTGCAAGTCGCCACCACGGACTAGCGGGGACGCACACAGATACGCAGTATTTT. This rearrangement joins TRBV12-2 to TRBJ2-3; the DNA was not compared with TRBD2, the D call given in the table. TRBV12-2 is an annotated pseudogene. CDR3 length equals 18 residues.

The chain joins TRBV28 to TRBJ2-3; TRBD2 matches 9 bases. The germline V gene has CDR1 MDHEN and CDR2 SYDVKM. Germline trimming cut 4 bases from V and 0 bases from J; bases unmatched to any gene: 5. The CDR3 covers 16 residues. CDR3 protein: CASSSASGASTDTQYF. In DNA form, the CDR3 reads TGTGCCAGCAGTTCGGCTAGCGGGGCTAGCACAGATACGCAGTATTTT.

The chain employs TRBV28 and TRBJ1-2; no reliable D call. The CDR3 length is 14 residues. The germline CDR1 and CDR2 sequences are MDHEN and SYDVKM. V lost 7 bases to trimming and J lost 4 bases, with 16 bases between them. CDR3 nucleotides: TGTGCCAGCACCCCCCCGGCAGCCCCCTATGGCTACACCTTC. Residues: CASTPPAAPYGYTF.

The chain recombines TRBV28 with TRBJ1-2; D perhaps matches TRBD1 (6 bases). The V end was cut by 1 base, the J end by 8 bases, with 11 bases between. Germline-derived CDR1 and CDR2 are MDHEN and SYDVKM. The CDR3 is made up of 13 amino acids. As DNA, the CDR3 is TGTGCCAGCAGTTTATCGGGGGCGCGAGGCTACACCTTC. This translates into CASSLSGARGYTF.

This clone occurred a few times. The J gene is TRBJ1-2, the V gene TRBV11-2, with D unresolved. The CDR3 spans 12 residues. Germline V gene data show CDR1 as SGHAT and CDR2 as FQNNGV. The V gene lost 3 bases and the J gene lost 7 bases, with 9 bases spanning the gap. CDR3 loop: CASSFAELGYTF. The CDR3 DNA follows: TGTGCCAGCAGCTTCGCAGAACTTGGCTACACCTTC.

CDR3 residues: CASSPGQGSVSYEQYF. CDR3 DNA sequence: TGTGCCAGCAGCCCTGGACAGGGAAGTGTCTCCTACGAGCAGTACTTC. The genes are TRBV5-4 and TRBJ2-7; 8 bases agree with TRBD1. The CDR3 runs 16 residues. Germline values: CDR1 SGHNT, CDR2 YYREEE (reference sequence). V gave up 4 bases and J gave up 0 bases; unmatched junction bases: 9.

This clone was recorded a few times. The rearrangement joins TRBV7-8 to TRBJ2-1, with 11 bases aligning to TRBD2. Trimming removed 10 bases from V and 4 bases from J; junction bases left unmatched: 9. Germline values: CDR1 SGHVS, CDR2 FQNEAQ. The CDR3 has 15 residues. The CDR3 coding sequence is TGTGCCACCTACGCCGGGACTAGCGGATACAATGAGCAGTTCTTC. This sequence encodes CATYAGTSGYNEQFF.

The chain links TRBV5-5 to TRBJ2-7; perhaps D is TRBD1 or TRBD2 (6 bases each). The ends were cut back, 0 bases at V and 3 bases at J, with 16 bases in the middle. Germline-derived CDR1 and CDR2 are SGHKS and YYEKEE (reference sequence). The CDR3 has 16 residues. CDR3 region: CASSLDPGAGFYEQYF. The CDR3 DNA follows: TGTGCCAGCAGCTTGGATCCGGGGGCGGGCTTCTACGAGCAGTACTTC.

The V gene is TRBV7-8, the J gene TRBJ2-7; 10 bases agree with TRBD1. V was pared by 0 bases and J by 3 bases, with 2 bases of the junction left unmatched. This CDR3 has 15 amino acids. Germline-derived CDR1 and CDR2 are SGHVS and FQNEAQ. The DNA of the CDR3 is TGTGCCAGCAGCTTAGCAAGGACAGGGGGCTACGAGCAGTACTTC. It is translated as CASSLARTGGYEQYF. Filled out from reference TRBV7-8 and TRBJ2-7, the complete variable domain reads GAGVSQSPRYKVAKRGQDVALRCDPISGHVSLFWYQQALGQGPEFLTYFQNEAQLDKSGLPSDRFFAERPEGSVSTLKIQRTQQEDSAVYLCASSLARTGGYEQYFGPGTRLTVT.